This TCR beta chain was captured in a study of T cells of healthy individuals. This clonotype was seen only a few times. The CDR3 spans 14 residues. Germline V CDR1 and CDR2: MNHNY, SVGAGI (reference sequence). Between the trimmed V and J ends, which lost 6 bases and 2 bases, there was a span of 13 bases. TCRdb fed the 5' RACE reads into MiXCR, producing one record per CDR3 protein. The sample records 75,000 to 95,000 distinct CDR3 sequences, more than 5% being singletons. The rearrangement links TRBV6-6 to TRBJ1-1; perhaps TRBD1 as D (6 bases). This TCR was sampled from a female donor in good health. The CDR3 loop reads CASSPFGGNTEAFF. CDR3 nucleotide sequence: TGTGCCAGCAGCCCGTTTGGGGGCAACACTGAAGCTTTCTTT.